This T cell receptor (beta chain) was documented in a study of identifying expanded T cells in peripheral blood. Study-level results: Technical replicates showed roughly 1.2 changed clones; approximately 2 weeks approximately 15; four weeks 19. Two-week clone count variance significantly increased as total template count grew.

Healthy donors had no documented immune events, such as infections, while sampled. The table came from immunoSEQ multiplex PCR; TCRdb's copy has only in-frame clones and leaves some out. The sample holds fewer than 80,000 clones, approximately 83% seen once. In the case of this clone: What it binds is not known.

The germline gives CDR1 GTSNPN, CDR2 SVGIG (reference sequence). Trimming removed 2 bases from V and 5 bases from J; junction bases left unmatched: 6. This CDR3 has 15 amino acids. The material sequenced was blood. This TCR was sampled from a person aged 18 to 75 in good health. The V gene is TRBV30, the J gene TRBJ1-1; TRBD1 matches at 12 bases. CDR3 protein: CAWSPGTGGWTEAFF. For the CDR3, the DNA is TGTGCCTGGAGTCCTGGGACAGGGGGCTGGACTGAAGCTTTCTTT.